This TCR beta chain was identified in a study of CD8 T cells in ankylosing spondylitis. Each CDR3 protein is one row after TCRdb ran MiXCR on the 5' RACE reads. The profile shows roughly 250,000 distinct CDR3 sequences, over 8.5% of them singletons. As concerns this clonotype: Its target is not known.

Overall study findings and caveats: The clones that were linked to disease were reported to be significantly enriched in matched synovial fluid samples from ankylosing spondylitis patients. Typical of ankylosing spondylitis blood, it appeared, was a TCR beta motif of roughly eight highly homologous variants.

The germline CDR1 and CDR2 sequences are DFQATT and SNEGSKA (reference sequence). V shed 3 bases and J shed 3 bases, with 18 bases lying between them. CDR3 length: 16 amino acids. The rearrangement joins TRBV20-1 to TRBJ2-1; maybe TRBD2 (6 bases). The sample was blood, either unsorted or a sorted T cell fraction (not recorded which). The clonotype originates from a male donor with ankylosing spondylitis or in good health (not recorded which). The CDR3 sequence is CSASFSGARYYNEQFF. DNA for the CDR3: TGCAGTGCTAGTTTCTCGGGAGCAAGGTACTACAATGAGCAGTTCTTC.